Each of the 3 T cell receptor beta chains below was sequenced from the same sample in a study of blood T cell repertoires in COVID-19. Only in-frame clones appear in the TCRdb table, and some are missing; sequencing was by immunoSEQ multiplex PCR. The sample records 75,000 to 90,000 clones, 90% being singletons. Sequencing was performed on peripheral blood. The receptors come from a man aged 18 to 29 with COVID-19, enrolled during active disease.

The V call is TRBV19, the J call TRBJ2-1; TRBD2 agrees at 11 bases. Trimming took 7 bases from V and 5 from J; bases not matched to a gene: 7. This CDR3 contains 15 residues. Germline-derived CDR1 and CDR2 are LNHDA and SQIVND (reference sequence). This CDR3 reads CASKLSGRVNNEQFF. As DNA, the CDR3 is TGTGCCAGTAAACTTAGCGGGAGGGTTAACAATGAGCAGTTCTTC.

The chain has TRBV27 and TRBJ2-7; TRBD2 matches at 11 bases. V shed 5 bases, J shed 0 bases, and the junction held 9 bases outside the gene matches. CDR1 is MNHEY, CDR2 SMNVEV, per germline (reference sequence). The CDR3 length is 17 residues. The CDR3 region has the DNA TGTGCCAGCAGTCCTCCGGGACTAGCGGAGGGCTCCTACGAGCAGTACTTC. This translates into CASSPPGLAEGSYEQYF.

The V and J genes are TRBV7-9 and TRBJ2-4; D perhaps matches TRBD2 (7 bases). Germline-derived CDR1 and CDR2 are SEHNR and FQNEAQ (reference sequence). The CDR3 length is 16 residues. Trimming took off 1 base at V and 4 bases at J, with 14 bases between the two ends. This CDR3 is CASSLDREGRKNIQYF. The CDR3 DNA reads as TGTGCCAGCAGCTTAGACAGGGAGGGCCGGAAAAACATTCAGTACTTC. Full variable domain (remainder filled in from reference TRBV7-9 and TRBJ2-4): DTGVSQNPRHKITKRGQNVTFRCDPISEHNRLYWYRQTLGQGPEFLTYFQNEAQLEKSRLLSDRFSAERPKGSFSTLEIQRTEQGDSAMYLCASSLDREGRKNIQYFGAGTRLSVL.